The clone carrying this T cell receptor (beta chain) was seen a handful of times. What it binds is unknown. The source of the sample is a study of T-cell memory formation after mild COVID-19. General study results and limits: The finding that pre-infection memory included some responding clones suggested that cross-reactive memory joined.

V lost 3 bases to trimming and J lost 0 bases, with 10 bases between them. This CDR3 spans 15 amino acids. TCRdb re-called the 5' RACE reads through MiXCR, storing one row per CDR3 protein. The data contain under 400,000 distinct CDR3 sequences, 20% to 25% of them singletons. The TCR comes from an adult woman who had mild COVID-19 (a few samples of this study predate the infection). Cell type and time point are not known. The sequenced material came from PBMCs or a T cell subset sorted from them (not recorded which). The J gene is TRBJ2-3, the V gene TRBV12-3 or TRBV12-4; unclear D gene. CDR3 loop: CASSFKAVSTDTQYF. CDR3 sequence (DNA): TGTGCCAGCAGTTTTAAGGCAGTGAGCACAGATACGCAGTATTTT.